The TCR beta chain under discussion was sequenced for a study of blood T cells in healthy people across ages. Comment on this clonotype: The antigen remains undetermined.

Whole-study results and caveats: Reliance upon unsorted PBMCs precluded definitive naive versus antigen-experienced comparison. Per million T cells, TCR beta diversity dropped roughly linearly as age increased.

Primed by a sample-barcoded 5' primer and a J-beta primer mix, a second PCR proceeded for roughly 6 to 12 cycles. The study obtained at least 2.5 million CDR3-containing paired-end reads from every sample. MiXCR was run by TCRdb on the 5' RACE reads, yielding one entry per CDR3 protein. The top ten hold roughly 15% of the sample, which has hundreds of thousands of distinct CDR3 sequences, 32% seen once. With 2 bases removed from V and 5 bases from J, the gap between germline ends came to 12 bases. This CDR3 comprises 13 residues. The germline V gene encodes CDR1 GTSNPN and CDR2 SVGIG (reference sequence). Every sample had a minimum of 6 million PBMCs isolated.

The chain recombines TRBV30 with TRBJ2-5; D ambiguous. The sequencing input was blood. The sequence was collected from a woman older than 75 in good health. CDR3 region: CAWSRQRRETQYF. The CDR3 DNA reads as TGTGCCTGGAGTCGCCAGAGAAGGGAGACCCAGTACTTC.